Shown below are 20 T cell receptor beta chains from a single sample sequenced in a study of T-cell reconstitution after alpha-beta-depleted transplantation in children. A TCRbeta library incorporating unique molecular identifiers was prepared. TCRdb reprocessed the PCR reads with MiXCR, giving one entry per CDR3 protein. The sample lists roughly 180,000 distinct CDR3 sequences; 13% to 15% were seen once. Material: PBMCs from the stem cell graft donor, obtained from the stem cell graft. Source of these receptors: a human donor who donated a stem cell graft to a child with acute lymphoblastic leukemia.

This clonotype was seen many times. V usage is TRBV9 and J usage is TRBJ1-6; 10 nucleotides match TRBD1. V lost 0 bases to trimming and J lost 7 bases; unmatched junction nucleotides: 10. From germline, CDR1 is SGDLS and CDR2 YYNGEE. The CDR3 runs to 18 residues. The CDR3 nucleotides read TGTGCCAGCAGCGTAGGTGACAGGGGGCTAGATCCGAATTCACCCCTCCACTTT. This translates into CASSVGDRGLDPNSPLHF.

J is TRBJ2-1 and V is TRBV12-3 or TRBV12-4, with TRBD1 identical over 7 bases. V trimming: 2 bases; J trimming: 6 bases; junction bases outside the gene matches: 7. This CDR3 is 15 amino acids long. The CDR3: CASSLSTGPVNEQFF. The CDR3 DNA reads TGTGCCAGCAGTTTATCGACAGGGCCCGTCAATGAGCAGTTCTTC.

This clonotype turned up a few times. The chain links TRBV12-3 or TRBV12-4 to TRBJ1-5; the D gene is possibly TRBD1 (5 bases). Trimming cost V 1 base and J 4 bases, with 14 bases left between them. This CDR3 is 16 amino acids long. CDR3 loop: CASSLGPGKGNQPQHF. CDR3 sequence (DNA): TGTGCCAGCAGTTTAGGCCCGGGCAAGGGGAATCAGCCCCAGCATTTT.

This clonotype was counted ten times or more. The CDR3 here is CASSRGSGTGELFF. CDR3 nucleotides: TGTGCCAGCAGCCGAGGGTCAGGAACCGGGGAGCTGTTTTTT. This sequence joins TRBV11-2 and TRBJ2-2, with a possible D match to TRBD2 (5 bases). Germline values: CDR1 SGHAT, CDR2 FQNNGV. Trimming stripped 5 bases from V and 5 bases from J, with 12 bases between. The CDR3 runs 14 residues.

The rearrangement joins TRBV11-2 to TRBJ2-1; TRBD1 might be the D (5 bases). The V and J ends lost 2 bases and 2 bases respectively, with 10 bases between them. Per germline, CDR1 SGHAT and CDR2 FQNNGV. The CDR3 runs 15 residues. The CDR3 sequence: CASSLSSGPYNEQFF. The CDR3 DNA is TGTGCCAGCAGCTTATCGTCAGGGCCCTACAATGAGCAGTTCTTC.

In its sample, this clonotype was seen many times. The rearrangement uses TRBV11-2 and TRBJ2-3; no definite D call. This CDR3 is 17 amino acids long. Looked up from germline, CDR1 is SGHAT and CDR2 is FQNNGV. V lost 1 base to trimming and J lost 0 bases, with 14 bases between them. CDR3 in amino acids: CASSLGVLPSSTDTQYF. DNA for the CDR3: TGTGCCAGCAGCTTAGGAGTCTTACCTTCTAGCACAGATACGCAGTATTTT.

This clonotype was counted ten times or more. The rearrangement uses TRBV24-1 and TRBJ1-2; D is unclear. The CDR3 is 14 residues long. Germline V CDR1 and CDR2: KGHDR, SFDVKD. The V end lost 0 bases, the J end lost 1 base, and 5 bases lay between the germline ends. CDR3 sequence: CATSDLDRNYGYTF. CDR3 DNA: TGTGCCACCAGTGATTTGGACCGTAACTATGGCTACACCTTC.

This chain links TRBV20-1 with TRBJ2-1; the match to TRBD2 covers 9 bases. Looked up from germline, CDR1 is DFQATT and CDR2 is SNEGSKA (reference sequence). The CDR3 loop spans 16 amino acids. V trimming: 5 bases; J trimming: 1 base; junction bases outside the gene matches: 9. The CDR3 nucleotides read TGCAGTGCTGAACCCCGAAGCGGGAGGTCCTACAATGAGCAGTTCTTC. It encodes CSAEPRSGRSYNEQFF.

The V gene is TRBV21-1, the J gene TRBJ2-7; TRBD2, the D gene given by the table, was not confirmed from the DNA. TRBV21-1 corresponds to a pseudogene. The CDR3 runs 17 residues. The DNA of the CDR3 is TGTGCCAGCAGCACTCCCCATGTAGTCCGCCTACTCGACGAGCAGTACTTC. It specifies CASSTPHVVRLLDEQYF.

This clonotype was recorded at least ten times. The genes are TRBV7-9 and TRBJ2-1, with D tentatively TRBD1 (6 bases). CDR1 is SEHNR, CDR2 FQNEAQ, per germline (reference sequence). V lost 4 bases to trimming and J lost 1 base, with 11 bases between them. This CDR3 spans 15 amino acids. The CDR3 loop reads CASSSVQGSYNEQFF. The CDR3 DNA is TGTGCCAGCAGCTCGGTACAGGGATCCTACAATGAGCAGTTCTTC.

At least ten counts were recorded for this clonotype. This chain connects TRBV5-1 to TRBJ2-1; the D is unclear. CDR1 is SGHRS and CDR2 is YFSETQ in the germline V gene. The CDR3 covers 14 residues. V was pared by 0 bases and J by 4 bases, with 8 bases between. The CDR3 DNA sequence: TGCGCCAGCAGCTTGGGTGACCAATACAATGAGCAGTTCTTC. As protein: CASSLGDQYNEQFF.

The CDR3 DNA follows: TGCGCCAGCAGCACTGGACGTGGGTTGGAGACCCAGTACTTC. Amino acids: CASSTGRGLETQYF. The chain uses TRBV5-1 and TRBJ2-5; no clear D. Germline CDR1 reads SGHRS; CDR2 reads YFSETQ. The CDR3 extends over 14 amino acids. Trimming took 4 bases from V and 5 from J, leaving 15 bases between them.

This clonotype was seen repeatedly, ten times or more. This sequence joins TRBV6-9 and TRBJ1-3; TRBD1 aligns across 7 bases. The CDR3 consists of 19 residues. Germline values: CDR1 MNHGY, CDR2 SVAAGI. The trim removed 2 bases at V and 2 bases at J, leaving 15 bases unmatched. The CDR3 coding sequence is TGTGCCAGCAGTTATCCCCCCCGACAGGGAAAACACACTGGAAACACCATATATTTT. It translates to CASSYPPRQGKHTGNTIYF.

The chain uses TRBV10-3 and TRBJ2-3; D is perhaps TRBD1 or TRBD2 (5 bases each). This CDR3 has 14 amino acids. Germline V lookup: CDR1 ENHRY, CDR2 SYGVKD. The germline V and J ends were trimmed by 3 bases and 3 bases, with 10 bases remaining between them. The CDR3 here is CAISDPGPTDTQYF. Here the CDR3 DNA reads TGTGCCATCAGTGATCCGGGACCAACAGATACGCAGTATTTT.

This chain joins TRBV20-1 and TRBJ2-1; no clear D. V was cut by 7 bases and J by 1 base, with 14 bases left in between. In germline, CDR1 is DFQATT, CDR2 SNEGSKA (reference sequence). The CDR3 consists of 14 residues. DNA of the CDR3: TGCAGTGGGTTGTCCGGAAATTCCTACAATGAGCAGTTCTTC. Translated: CSGLSGNSYNEQFF.

This clonotype appeared many times. The rearrangement links TRBV4-2 to TRBJ2-3; D unresolved. The V end was cut by 0 bases, the J end by 3 bases, with 7 bases between. The V gene's germline CDR1 is LGHNA and CDR2 YNFKEQ. The CDR3 is 14 residues long. The CDR3 region is CASSQDPSTDTQYF. The CDR3 DNA sequence: TGTGCCAGCAGCCAAGATCCCTCGACAGATACGCAGTATTTT.

In its sample, this clonotype was seen many times. This chain connects TRBV4-1 to TRBJ1-1; a weak D match, TRBD1 (6 bases). V lost 1 base, J lost 7 bases, and 16 bases lay in between. The CDR3 runs 15 residues. Germline assignment: CDR1 MGHRA and CDR2 YSYEKL. CDR3 nucleotide sequence: TGCGCCAGCAGCCAAGCTTTCGGAATCAGGGGTGAAGCTTTCTTT. As protein: CASSQAFGIRGEAFF.

This clonotype appeared many times. This chain connects TRBV5-6 to TRBJ2-7; 7 bases match TRBD1. This CDR3 has 15 amino acids. The ends lost 4 bases at V and 3 bases at J; junction bases unmatched: 10. The germline CDR1 and CDR2 sequences are SGHDT and YYEEEE. The CDR3 nucleotides are TGTGCCAGCAGCAACACAGGGGCCATCCTCTACGAGCAGTACTTC. Translating it yields CASSNTGAILYEQYF.

This clonotype has ten or more counts. V gene TRBV4-1 combines with J gene TRBJ1-5; D unclear. Germline lookup yields CDR1 MGHRA and CDR2 YSYEKL. CDR3 size: 16 residues. The V gene lost 4 bases and the J gene lost 3 bases, with 16 bases spanning the gap. CDR3 region: CASSPHPDQVNQPQHF. CDR3 bases: TGCGCCAGCAGCCCCCACCCGGATCAGGTCAATCAGCCCCAGCATTTT.

This clonotype has only a few counts. V is TRBV28 and J is TRBJ2-7; TRBD1 matches 7 bases. Germline lookup yields CDR1 MDHEN and CDR2 SYDVKM. CDR3 length equals 15 residues. Losses at the gene ends were 6 bases for V and 5 bases for J; bases not matched to a gene: 13. The CDR3 loop is CASSYGTDRANEQYF. The CDR3 bases are TGTGCCAGCAGCTATGGGACAGATCGAGCGAACGAGCAGTACTTC.